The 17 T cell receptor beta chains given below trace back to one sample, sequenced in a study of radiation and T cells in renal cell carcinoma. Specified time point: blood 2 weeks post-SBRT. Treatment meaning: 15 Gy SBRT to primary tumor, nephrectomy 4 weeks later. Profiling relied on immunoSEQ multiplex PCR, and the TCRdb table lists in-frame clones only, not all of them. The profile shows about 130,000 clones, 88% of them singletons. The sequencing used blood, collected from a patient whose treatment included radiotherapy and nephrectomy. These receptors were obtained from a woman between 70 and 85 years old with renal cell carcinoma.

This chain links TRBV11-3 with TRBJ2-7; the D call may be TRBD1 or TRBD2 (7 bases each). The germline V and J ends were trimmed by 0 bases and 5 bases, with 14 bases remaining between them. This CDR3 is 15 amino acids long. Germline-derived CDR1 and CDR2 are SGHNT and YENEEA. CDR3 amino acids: CASSLDGQGGNEQYF. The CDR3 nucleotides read TGTGCCAGCAGCTTAGATGGGCAGGGGGGGAACGAGCAGTACTTC.

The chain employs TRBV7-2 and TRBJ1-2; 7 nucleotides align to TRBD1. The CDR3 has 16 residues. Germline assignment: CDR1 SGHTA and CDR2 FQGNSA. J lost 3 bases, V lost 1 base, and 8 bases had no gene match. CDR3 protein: CASSLGLDRSHYGYTF. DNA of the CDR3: TGTGCCAGCAGCTTAGGGCTGGACAGGTCCCACTATGGCTACACCTTC.

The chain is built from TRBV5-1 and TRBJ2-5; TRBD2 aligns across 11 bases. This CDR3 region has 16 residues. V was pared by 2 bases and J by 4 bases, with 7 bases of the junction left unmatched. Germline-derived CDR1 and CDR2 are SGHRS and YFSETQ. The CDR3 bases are TGCGCCAGCAGCTTATCGCTAGCGGGGGGCACAGAGACCCAGTACTTC. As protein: CASSLSLAGGTETQYF.

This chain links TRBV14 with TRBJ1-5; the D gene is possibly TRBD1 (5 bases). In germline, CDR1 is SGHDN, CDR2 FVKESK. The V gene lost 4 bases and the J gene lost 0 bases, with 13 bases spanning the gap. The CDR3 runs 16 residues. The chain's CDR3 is CASSRDGSYSNQPQHF. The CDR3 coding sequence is TGTGCCAGCAGCCGGGACGGTAGCTATAGCAATCAGCCCCAGCATTTT.

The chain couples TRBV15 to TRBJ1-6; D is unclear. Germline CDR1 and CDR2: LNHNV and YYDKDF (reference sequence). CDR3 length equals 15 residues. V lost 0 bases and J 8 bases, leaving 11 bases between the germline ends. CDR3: CATSRDFRKDSPLHF. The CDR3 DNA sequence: TGTGCCACCAGCAGAGATTTTCGCAAGGATTCACCCCTCCACTTT.

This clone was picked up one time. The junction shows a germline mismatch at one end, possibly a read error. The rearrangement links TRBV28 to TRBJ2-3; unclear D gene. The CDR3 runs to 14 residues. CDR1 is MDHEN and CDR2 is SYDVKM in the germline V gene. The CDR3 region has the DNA TGTGCCGGCAGTTTTGACGGGCTCACAGATACGCAGTATTTT. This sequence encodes CAGSFDGLTDTQYF.

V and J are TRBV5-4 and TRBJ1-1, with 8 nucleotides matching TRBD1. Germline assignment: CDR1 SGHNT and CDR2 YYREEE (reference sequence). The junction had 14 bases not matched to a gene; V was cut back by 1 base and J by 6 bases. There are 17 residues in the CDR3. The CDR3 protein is CASSLPGAGGGIAEAFF. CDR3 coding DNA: TGTGCCAGCAGCTTGCCAGGGGCAGGGGGCGGTATCGCTGAAGCTTTCTTT.

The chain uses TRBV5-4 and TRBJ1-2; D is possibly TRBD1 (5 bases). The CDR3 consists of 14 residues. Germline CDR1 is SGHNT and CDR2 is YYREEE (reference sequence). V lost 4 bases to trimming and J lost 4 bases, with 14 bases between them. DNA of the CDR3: TGTGCCAGCAGCGACCTGACGGGGGGCTATGGCTACACCTTC. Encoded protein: CASSDLTGGYGYTF.

CDR3 in DNA: TGTGCCAGTAGTCCCAGGGGAGGGTCCTACGAGCAGTACTTC. This sequence encodes CASSPRGGSYEQYF. The V gene is TRBV19, the J gene TRBJ2-7, with TRBD2 as a possible D gene (7 bases). The V end was cut by 5 bases, the J end by 1 base, with 12 bases between. The CDR3 is made up of 14 amino acids. Per germline, CDR1 LNHDA and CDR2 SQIVND (reference sequence).

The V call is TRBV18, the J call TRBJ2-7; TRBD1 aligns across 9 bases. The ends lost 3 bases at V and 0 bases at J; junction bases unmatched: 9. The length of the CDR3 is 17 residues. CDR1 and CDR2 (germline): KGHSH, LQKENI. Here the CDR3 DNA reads TGTGCCAGCTCACCCCCGGGACAGGGTAGGAGCTCCTACGAGCAGTACTTC. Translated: CASSPPGQGRSSYEQYF.

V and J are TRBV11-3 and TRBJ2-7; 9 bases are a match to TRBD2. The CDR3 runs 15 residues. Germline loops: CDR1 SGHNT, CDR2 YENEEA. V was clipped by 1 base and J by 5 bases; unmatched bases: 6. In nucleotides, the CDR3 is TGTGCCAGCAGCTTAGGGCGGGGGGGATACGACGAGCAGTACTTC. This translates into CASSLGRGGYDEQYF.

The DNA for the CDR3 is TGTGCCAGCGGTATTGGGTTGGCTGAAGCTTTCTTT. This gives the protein CASGIGLAEAFF. V is TRBV7-9 and J is TRBJ1-1; D remains ambiguous. V was shortened by 8 bases and J by 6 bases, with 13 bases between the two germline ends. This CDR3 is 12 amino acids long. CDR1 is SEHNR, CDR2 FQNEAQ, per germline (reference sequence).

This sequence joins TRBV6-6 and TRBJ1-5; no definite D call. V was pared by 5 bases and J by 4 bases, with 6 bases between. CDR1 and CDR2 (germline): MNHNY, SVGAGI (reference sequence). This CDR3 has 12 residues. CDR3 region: CASSVQNQPQHF. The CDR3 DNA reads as TGTGCCAGCAGTGTCCAGAATCAGCCCCAGCATTTT.

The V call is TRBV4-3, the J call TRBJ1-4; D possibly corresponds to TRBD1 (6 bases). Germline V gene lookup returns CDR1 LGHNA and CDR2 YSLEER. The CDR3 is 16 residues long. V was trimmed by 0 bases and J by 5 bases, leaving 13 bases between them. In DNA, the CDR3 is TGCGCCAGCAGCCAAGATCCCGGGGGCGCGAATGAAAAACTGTTTTTT. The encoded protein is CASSQDPGGANEKLFF.

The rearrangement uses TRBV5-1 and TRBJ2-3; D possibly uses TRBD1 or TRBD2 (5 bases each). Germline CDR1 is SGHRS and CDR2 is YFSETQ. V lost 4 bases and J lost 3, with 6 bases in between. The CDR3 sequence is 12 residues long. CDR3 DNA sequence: TGCGCCAGCAGCGAGGGGACAGATACGCAGTATTTT. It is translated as CASSEGTDTQYF.

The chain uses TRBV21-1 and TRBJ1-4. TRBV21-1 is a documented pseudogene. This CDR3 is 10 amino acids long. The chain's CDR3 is CATEYEKLFF. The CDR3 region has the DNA TGTGCCACCGAGTATGAAAAACTGTTTTTT.

CDR3 region: CASSHTWGGANTGELFF. CDR3 DNA: TGCGCCAGCAGCCATACCTGGGGAGGGGCGAACACCGGGGAGCTGTTTTTT. V and J are TRBV4-3 and TRBJ2-2; TRBD2 matches at 7 bases. The CDR3 runs to 17 residues. The V and J ends lost 3 bases and 0 bases, in that order; junction bases with no gene match: 7. The V gene's germline CDR1 is LGHNA and CDR2 YSLEER.